This TCR beta chain is drawn from a study of T-cell memory formation after mild COVID-19. Looking at the study overall: TCR clusters showed largely donor specificity. The study, taken as a whole, reports: CD4+ contracting clones were found mainly in CM and EM, and CD8+ ones in EMRA.

TCRdb re-derived calls from the 5' RACE reads in MiXCR, one entry per CDR3 protein. The table records under 150,000 distinct CDR3 sequences, 22% of them present only once. To note about this clonotype: Its antigen is unidentified.

Between the trimmed V and J ends, which lost 3 bases and 6 bases, there was a span of 9 bases. This CDR3 contains 14 residues. The sequence derives from a man aged 18 to 30 who had mild COVID-19 (a few samples of this study predate the infection). Cell type and time point are not known. The sample consisted of PBMCs or a T cell subset sorted from them (not recorded which). This chain links TRBV12-3 or TRBV12-4 with TRBJ1-6; D is undetermined. The CDR3 is CASSFDGFNSPLHF. The CDR3 DNA follows: TGTGCCAGCAGTTTCGACGGATTTAATTCACCCCTCCACTTT.